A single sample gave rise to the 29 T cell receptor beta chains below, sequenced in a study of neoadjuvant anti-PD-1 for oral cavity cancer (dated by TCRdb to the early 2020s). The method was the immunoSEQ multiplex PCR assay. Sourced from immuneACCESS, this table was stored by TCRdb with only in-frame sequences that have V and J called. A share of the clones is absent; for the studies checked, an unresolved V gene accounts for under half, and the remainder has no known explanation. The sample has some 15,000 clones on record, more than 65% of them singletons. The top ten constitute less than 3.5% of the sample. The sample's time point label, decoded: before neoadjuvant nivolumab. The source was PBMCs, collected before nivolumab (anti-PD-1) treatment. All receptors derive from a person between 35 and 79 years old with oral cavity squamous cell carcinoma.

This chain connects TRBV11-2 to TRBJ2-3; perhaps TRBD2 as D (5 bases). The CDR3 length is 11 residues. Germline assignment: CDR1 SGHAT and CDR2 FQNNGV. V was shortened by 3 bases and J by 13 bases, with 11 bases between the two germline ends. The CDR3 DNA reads TGTGCCAGCAGCTTGCTTTCGAGGGAGTATTTT. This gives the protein CASSLLSREYF.

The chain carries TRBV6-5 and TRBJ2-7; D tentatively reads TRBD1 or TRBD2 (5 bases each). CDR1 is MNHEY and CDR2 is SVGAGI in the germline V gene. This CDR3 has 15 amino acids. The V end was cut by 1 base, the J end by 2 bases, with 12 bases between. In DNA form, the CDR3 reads TGTGCCAGCAGTTACTTCGCCCGAGGGGCCTACGAGCAGTACTTC. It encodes CASSYFARGAYEQYF.

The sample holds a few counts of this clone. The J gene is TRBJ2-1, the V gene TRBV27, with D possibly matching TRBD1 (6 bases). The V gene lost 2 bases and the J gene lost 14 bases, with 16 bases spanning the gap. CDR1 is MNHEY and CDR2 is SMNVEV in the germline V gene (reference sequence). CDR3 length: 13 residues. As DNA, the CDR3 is TGTGCCAGCAGTTTAACACAGGGTGGAAGGAAGTTCTTC. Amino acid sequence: CASSLTQGGRKFF.

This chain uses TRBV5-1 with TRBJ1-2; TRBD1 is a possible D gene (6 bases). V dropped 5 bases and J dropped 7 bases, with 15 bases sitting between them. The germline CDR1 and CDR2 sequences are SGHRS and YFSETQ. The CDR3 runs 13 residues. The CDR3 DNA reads TGCGCCAGCAGAGCGGAACAGGGCCCTGGCTACACCTTC. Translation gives CASRAEQGPGYTF. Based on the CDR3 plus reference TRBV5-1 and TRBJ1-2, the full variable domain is KAGVTQTPRYLIKTRGQQVTLSCSPISGHRSVSWYQQTPGQGLQFLFEYFSETQRNKGNFPGRFSGRQFSNSRSEMNVSTLELGDSALYLCASRAEQGPGYTFGSGTRLTVV.

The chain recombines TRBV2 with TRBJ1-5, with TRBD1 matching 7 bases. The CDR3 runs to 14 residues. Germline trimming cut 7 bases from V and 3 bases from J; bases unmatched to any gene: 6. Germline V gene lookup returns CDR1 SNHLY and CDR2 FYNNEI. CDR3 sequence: CASNGGQVNQPQHF. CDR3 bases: TGTGCCAGCAATGGCGGACAGGTCAATCAGCCCCAGCATTTT.

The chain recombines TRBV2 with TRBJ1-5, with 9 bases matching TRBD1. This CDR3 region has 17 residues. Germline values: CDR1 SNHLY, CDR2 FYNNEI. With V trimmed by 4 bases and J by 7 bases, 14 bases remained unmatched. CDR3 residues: CASSAPGTGNSSQPQHF. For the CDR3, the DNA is TGTGCCAGCAGTGCCCCCGGGACAGGGAATTCAAGCCAGCCCCAGCATTTT.

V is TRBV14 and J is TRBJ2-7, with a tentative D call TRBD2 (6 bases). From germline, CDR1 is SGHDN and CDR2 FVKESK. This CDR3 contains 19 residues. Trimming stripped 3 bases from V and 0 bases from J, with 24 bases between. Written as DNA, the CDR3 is TGTGCCAGCAGCCAGAGGACCCTTCCATTAGCGACTAGCTCCTACGAGCAGTACTTC. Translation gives CASSQRTLPLATSSYEQYF.

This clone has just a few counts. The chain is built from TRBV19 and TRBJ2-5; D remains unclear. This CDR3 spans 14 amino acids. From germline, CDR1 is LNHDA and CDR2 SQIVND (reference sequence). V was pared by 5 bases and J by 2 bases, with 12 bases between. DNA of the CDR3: TGTGCCAGTAGTGACTCGCCCCAACAAGAGACCCAGTACTTC. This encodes CASSDSPQQETQYF.

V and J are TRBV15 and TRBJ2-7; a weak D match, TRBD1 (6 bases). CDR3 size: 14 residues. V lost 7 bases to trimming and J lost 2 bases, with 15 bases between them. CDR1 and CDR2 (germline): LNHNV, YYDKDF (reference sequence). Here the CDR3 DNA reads TGTGCCACCATAATCCTCGGGACACCCTACGAGCAGTACTTC. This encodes CATIILGTPYEQYF.

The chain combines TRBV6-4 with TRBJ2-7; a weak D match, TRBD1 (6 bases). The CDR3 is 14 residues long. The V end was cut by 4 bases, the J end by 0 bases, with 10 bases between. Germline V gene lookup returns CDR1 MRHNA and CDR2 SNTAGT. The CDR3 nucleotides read TGTGCCAGCAGTGCGGCACAGGGCTCCTACGAGCAGTACTTC. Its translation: CASSAAQGSYEQYF.

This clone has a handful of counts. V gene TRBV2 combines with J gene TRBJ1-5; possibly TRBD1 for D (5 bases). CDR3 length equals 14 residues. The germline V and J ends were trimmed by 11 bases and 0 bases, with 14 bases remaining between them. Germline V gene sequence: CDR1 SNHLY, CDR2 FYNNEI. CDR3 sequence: CACDRGYSNQPQHF. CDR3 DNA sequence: TGTGCCTGTGACCGGGGGTATAGCAATCAGCCCCAGCATTTT.

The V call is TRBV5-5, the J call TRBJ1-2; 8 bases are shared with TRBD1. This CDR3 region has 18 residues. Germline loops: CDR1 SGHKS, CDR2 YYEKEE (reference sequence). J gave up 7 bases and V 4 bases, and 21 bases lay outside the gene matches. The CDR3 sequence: CASSPWVSTGDPRGGYTF. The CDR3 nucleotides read TGTGCCAGCAGCCCCTGGGTGTCGACAGGGGATCCACGGGGTGGCTACACCTTC.

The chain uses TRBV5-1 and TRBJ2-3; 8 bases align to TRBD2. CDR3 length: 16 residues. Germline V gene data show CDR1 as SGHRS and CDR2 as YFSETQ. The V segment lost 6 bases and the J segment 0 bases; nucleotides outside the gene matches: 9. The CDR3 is CASTEQASGSTDTQYF. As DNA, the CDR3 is TGCGCCAGCACCGAGCAGGCTAGCGGGAGCACAGATACGCAGTATTTT.

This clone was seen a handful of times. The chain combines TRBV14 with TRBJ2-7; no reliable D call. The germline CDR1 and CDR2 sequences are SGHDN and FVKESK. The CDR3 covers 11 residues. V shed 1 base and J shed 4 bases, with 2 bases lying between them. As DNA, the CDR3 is TGTGCCAGCAGCCAAGCTTACGAGCAGTACTTC. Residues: CASSQAYEQYF.

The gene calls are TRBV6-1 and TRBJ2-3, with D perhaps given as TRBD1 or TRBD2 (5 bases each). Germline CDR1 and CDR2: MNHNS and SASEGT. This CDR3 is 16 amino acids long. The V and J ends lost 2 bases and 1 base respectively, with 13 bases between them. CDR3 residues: CASSESRGIGTDTQYF. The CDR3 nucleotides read TGTGCCAGCAGTGAATCGAGGGGTATTGGCACAGATACGCAGTATTTT.

CDR3 protein: CASSPGTPAGQFF. In nucleotides, the CDR3 is TGTGCCAGCAGCCCGGGGACTCCCGCCGGGCAGTTCTTC. The chain employs TRBV7-8 and TRBJ2-1; D might be TRBD2 (6 bases). V was pared by 5 bases and J by 12 bases, with 17 bases between. Per the germline V gene, CDR1 is SGHVS and CDR2 is FQNEAQ. The CDR3 spans 13 residues.

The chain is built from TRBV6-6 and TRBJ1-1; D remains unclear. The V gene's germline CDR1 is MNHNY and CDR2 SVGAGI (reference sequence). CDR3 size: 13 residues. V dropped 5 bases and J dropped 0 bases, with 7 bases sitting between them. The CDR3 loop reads CASSRRMNTEAFF. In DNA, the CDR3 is TGTGCCAGCAGTAGACGGATGAACACTGAAGCTTTCTTT.

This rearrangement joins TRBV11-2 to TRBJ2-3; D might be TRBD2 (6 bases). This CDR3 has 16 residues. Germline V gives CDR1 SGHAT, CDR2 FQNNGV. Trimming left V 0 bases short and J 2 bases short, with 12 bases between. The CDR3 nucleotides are TGTGCCAGCAGCTTAGAGTGGGTAGCGGCCACAGATACGCAGTATTTT. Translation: CASSLEWVAATDTQYF.

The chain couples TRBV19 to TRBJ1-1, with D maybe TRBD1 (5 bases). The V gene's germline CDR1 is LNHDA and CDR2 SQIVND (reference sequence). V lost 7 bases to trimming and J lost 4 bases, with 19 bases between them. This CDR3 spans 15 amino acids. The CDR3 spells CASIDRGGAGTEAFF. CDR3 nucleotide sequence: TGTGCCAGTATCGACAGAGGTGGGGCGGGCACTGAAGCTTTCTTT.

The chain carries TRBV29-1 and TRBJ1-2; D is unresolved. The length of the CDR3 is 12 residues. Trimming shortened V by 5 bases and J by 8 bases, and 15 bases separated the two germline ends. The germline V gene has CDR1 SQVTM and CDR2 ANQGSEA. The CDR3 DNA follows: TGCAGCGTTACCCCTTGGGGTATAGGCTACACCTTC. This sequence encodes CSVTPWGIGYTF.

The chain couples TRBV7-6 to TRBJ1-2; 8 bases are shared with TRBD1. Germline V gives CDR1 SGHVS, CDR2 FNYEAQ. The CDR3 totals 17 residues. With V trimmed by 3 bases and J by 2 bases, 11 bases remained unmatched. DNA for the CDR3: TGTGCCAGCAGCTTGGACAGGGTGGAAGGTTTAAACTATGGCTACACCTTC. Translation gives CASSLDRVEGLNYGYTF.

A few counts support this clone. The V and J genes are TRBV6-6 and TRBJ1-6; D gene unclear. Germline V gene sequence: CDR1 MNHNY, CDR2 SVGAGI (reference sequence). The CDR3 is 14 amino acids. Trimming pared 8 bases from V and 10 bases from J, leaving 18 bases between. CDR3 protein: CASGRRELVSPLHF. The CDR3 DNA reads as TGTGCCAGCGGAAGGAGGGAGTTAGTCTCACCCCTCCACTTT.

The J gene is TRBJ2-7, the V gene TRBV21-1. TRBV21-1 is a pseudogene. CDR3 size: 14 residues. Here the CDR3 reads CASRRFLPPYEQYF. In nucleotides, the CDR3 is TGTGCCAGCCGACGCTTCCTACCTCCCTACGAGCAGTACTTC.

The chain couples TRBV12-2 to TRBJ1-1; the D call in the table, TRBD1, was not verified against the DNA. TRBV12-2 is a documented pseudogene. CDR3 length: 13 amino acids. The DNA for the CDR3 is TGTGCAAGTCGCCCGTACATGAACACTGAAGCTTTCTTT. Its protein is CASRPYMNTEAFF.

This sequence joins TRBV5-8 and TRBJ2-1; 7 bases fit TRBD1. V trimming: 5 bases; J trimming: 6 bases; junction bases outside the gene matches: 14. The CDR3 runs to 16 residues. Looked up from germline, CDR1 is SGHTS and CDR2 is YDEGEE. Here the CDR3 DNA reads TGTGCCAGCAGTTCTCCCTCCGGGACAGTTTTCAATGAGCAGTTCTTC. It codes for CASSSPSGTVFNEQFF.

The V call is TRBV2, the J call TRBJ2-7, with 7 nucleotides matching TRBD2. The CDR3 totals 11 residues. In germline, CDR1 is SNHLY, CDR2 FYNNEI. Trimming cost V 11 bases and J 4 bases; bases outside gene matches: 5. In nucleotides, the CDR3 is TGTGCCGGCTCGGGGGGATACGAGCAGTACTTC. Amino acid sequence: CAGSGGYEQYF.

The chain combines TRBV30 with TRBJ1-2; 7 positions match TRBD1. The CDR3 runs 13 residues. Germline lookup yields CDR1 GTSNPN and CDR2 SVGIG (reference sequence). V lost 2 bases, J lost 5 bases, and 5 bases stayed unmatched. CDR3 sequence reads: CAWSRRQGYGYTF. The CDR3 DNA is TGTGCCTGGAGTAGGAGACAGGGATATGGCTACACCTTC. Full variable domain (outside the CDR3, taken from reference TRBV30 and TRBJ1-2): SQTIHQWPATLVQPVGSPLSLECTVEGTSNPNLYWYRQAAGRGLQLLFYSVGIGQISSEVPQNLSASRPQDRQFILSSKKLLLSDSGFYLCAWSRRQGYGYTFGSGTRLTVV.

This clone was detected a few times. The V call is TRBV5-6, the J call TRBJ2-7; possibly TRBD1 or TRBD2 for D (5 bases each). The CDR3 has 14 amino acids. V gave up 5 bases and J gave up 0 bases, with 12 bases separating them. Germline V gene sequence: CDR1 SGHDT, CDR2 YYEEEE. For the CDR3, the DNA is TGTGCCAGCAGGCGGGTGGGGCGCTCCTACGAGCAGTACTTC. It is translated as CASRRVGRSYEQYF.

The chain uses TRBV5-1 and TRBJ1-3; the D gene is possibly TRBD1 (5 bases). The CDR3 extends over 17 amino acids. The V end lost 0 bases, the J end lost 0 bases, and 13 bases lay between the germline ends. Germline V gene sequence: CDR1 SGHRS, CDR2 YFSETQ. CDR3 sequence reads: CASSLVREQASGNTIYF. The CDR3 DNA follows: TGCGCCAGCAGCTTGGTACGAGAACAGGCCTCTGGAAACACCATATATTTT.